There are many counts of the clone carrying this TCR beta chain. The target antigen is unknown. Between the trimmed V and J ends, which lost 2 bases and 1 base, there was a span of 5 bases. This CDR3 has 13 residues. Germline values: CDR1 SGHAT, CDR2 FQNNGV. TCR alpha and TCR beta cDNA libraries carrying sample barcodes and UMIs were produced by 5'RACE using constant-segment primers. TCRdb recomputed calls from the 5' RACE reads with MiXCR, one row per CDR3 protein. The sample includes about 360,000 distinct CDR3 sequences, around 14% of them seen just once. The sample belongs to a study of T-cell memory formation after mild COVID-19. Broader study findings: Balance between CD4 and CD8 was seen in clones contracting day 15 to 85, and a CD4+ lean was seen in later expanders. SARS-CoV-2 specificity was not confirmed for second-wave clones peaking on day 37. CD4+ contracting clones were mainly CM and EM; CD8+ ones, EMRA.

The origin of this receptor is a man aged 18 to 30 who had mild COVID-19 (a few samples of this study predate the infection). Cell type and time point are not known. The sequenced sample consisted of PBMCs or a T cell subset sorted from them (not recorded which). The V and J genes are TRBV11-2 and TRBJ1-1; no definite D call. Written as DNA, the CDR3 is TGTGCCAGCAGCTTATACCAGAACACTGAAGCTTTCTTT. Amino acid sequence: CASSLYQNTEAFF. Looking up the rest from reference TRBV11-2 and TRBJ1-1 gives the full variable domain: EAGVAQSPRYKIIEKRQSVAFWCNPISGHATLYWYQQILGQGPKLLIQFQNNGVVDDSQLPKDRFSAERLKGVDSTLKIQPAKLEDSAVYLCASSLYQNTEAFFGQGTRLTVV.